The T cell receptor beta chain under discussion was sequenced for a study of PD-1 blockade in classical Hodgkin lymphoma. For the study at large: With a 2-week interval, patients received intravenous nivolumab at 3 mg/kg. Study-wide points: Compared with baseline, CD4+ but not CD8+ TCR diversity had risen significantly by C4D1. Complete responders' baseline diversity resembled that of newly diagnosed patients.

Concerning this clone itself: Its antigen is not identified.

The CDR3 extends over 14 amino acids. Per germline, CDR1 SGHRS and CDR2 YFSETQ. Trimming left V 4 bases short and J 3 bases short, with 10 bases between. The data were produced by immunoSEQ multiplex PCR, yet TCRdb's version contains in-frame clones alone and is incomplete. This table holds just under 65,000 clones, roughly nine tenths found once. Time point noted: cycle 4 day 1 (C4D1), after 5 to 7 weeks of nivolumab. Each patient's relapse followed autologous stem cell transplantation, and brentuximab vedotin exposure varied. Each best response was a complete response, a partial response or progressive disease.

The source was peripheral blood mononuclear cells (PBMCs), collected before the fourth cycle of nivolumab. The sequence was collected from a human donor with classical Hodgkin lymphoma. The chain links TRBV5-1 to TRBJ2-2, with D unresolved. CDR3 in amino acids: CASSPDLYTGELFF. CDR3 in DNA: TGCGCCAGCAGCCCAGACCTTTACACCGGGGAGCTGTTTTTT. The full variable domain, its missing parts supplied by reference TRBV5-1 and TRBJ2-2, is KAGVTQTPRYLIKTRGQQVTLSCSPISGHRSVSWYQQTPGQGLQFLFEYFSETQRNKGNFPGRFSGRQFSNSRSEMNVSTLELGDSALYLCASSPDLYTGELFFGEGSRLTVL.